The clone carrying this TCR beta chain appeared once. Antigen unknown. This record comes from a study of cytomegalovirus exposure and HLA in healthy donors. Study-level points and caveats: A later analysis appeared to link common viral pathogens to several of the most significant clusters. It is likely that the observed cluster of highly shared sequence variants was a sequencing artifact.

Germline V CDR1 and CDR2: SGHAT, FQNNGV. V was shortened by 4 bases and J by 2 bases, with 9 bases between the two germline ends. The CDR3 is 13 residues long. With 60 Vbeta and 13 Jbeta primers, the PCR was carried out. Profiling relied on immunoSEQ multiplex PCR, and the TCRdb table lists in-frame clones only, not all of them. The top ten hold around 4.7% of the sample, which has fewer than 85,000 clones, about 75% seen once. This clonotype was obtained from a man aged 60 to 69 in good health and CMV-seropositive. Sequencing input: PBMCs. The chain employs TRBV11-2 and TRBJ2-7; D ambiguous. CDR3 in amino acids: CASSSFEAYEQYF. In DNA, the CDR3 is TGTGCCAGCAGCTCGTTTGAGGCCTACGAGCAGTACTTC.